The next 24 T cell receptor beta chains were all read from a single sample in a study of blood T cell repertoires in COVID-19. Clones were sequenced by immunoSEQ multiplex PCR, and TCRdb holds only the in-frame ones, with some missing. Of about 98,000 clones in the sample, around 86% are singletons; the top ten hold about 9.4%. Source material: peripheral blood. The receptor set was obtained from a man aged 45-65 years with acute or convalescent COVID-19.

This chain links TRBV21-1 with TRBJ2-2; the DNA was not compared with TRBD1, the D call given in the table. TRBV21-1 is classified as a pseudogene. The CDR3 is made up of 13 amino acids. In DNA, the CDR3 is TGTGCCAGCACCAACAGTCCCACCGGGGAGCTGTTTTTT. Protein: CASTNSPTGELFF.

The rearrangement uses TRBV6-5 and TRBJ1-5; D is undetermined. The CDR3 runs to 12 residues. Looked up from germline, CDR1 is MNHEY and CDR2 is SVGAGI. V was shortened by 8 bases and J by 6 bases, with 11 bases between the two germline ends. CDR3 residues: CASRNGGQPQHF. The CDR3 region has the DNA TGTGCCAGCCGAAATGGAGGTCAGCCCCAGCATTTT.

This chain links TRBV27 with TRBJ2-1; 13 nucleotides align to TRBD2. The CDR3 loop spans 16 amino acids. V shed 5 bases and J 8 bases; nucleotides not matched to a gene: 9. Germline values: CDR1 MNHEY, CDR2 SMNVEV (reference sequence). The CDR3 sequence: CASSRRTSGSWHEQFF. The CDR3 DNA sequence: TGTGCCAGCAGTCGCAGGACTAGCGGGAGTTGGCATGAGCAGTTCTTC.

The V and J genes are TRBV18 and TRBJ2-7; the match to TRBD1 covers 7 bases. This CDR3 has 16 amino acids. V was clipped by 3 bases and J by 0 bases; unmatched bases: 8. Germline V gene sequence: CDR1 KGHSH, CDR2 LQKENI. The chain's CDR3 is CASSPPDRVSSYEQYF. The CDR3 coding sequence is TGTGCCAGCTCACCGCCCGACAGGGTGAGCTCCTACGAGCAGTACTTC.

The CDR3 region is CVTGAGGTDTQYF. The DNA of the CDR3 is TGCGTCACGGGCGCCGGGGGGACAGATACGCAGTATTTT. The chain recombines TRBV10-2 with TRBJ2-3, with 7 bases lining up with TRBD2. The CDR3 is 13 amino acids. CDR1 and CDR2 from the germline V gene are WSHSY and SAAADI.

The chain has TRBV6-6 and TRBJ1-5, with unresolved D. Germline loops: CDR1 MNHNY, CDR2 SVGAGI (reference sequence). CDR3 length: 12 residues. Trimming took off 5 bases at V and 8 bases at J, with 10 bases between the two ends. This CDR3 reads CASSLGQEPQHF. The CDR3 DNA sequence: TGTGCCAGCAGTCTCGGCCAGGAGCCCCAGCATTTT.

The chain carries TRBV5-4 and TRBJ2-6; unclear D gene. The CDR3 consists of 15 residues. Germline V gene sequence: CDR1 SGHNT, CDR2 YYREEE (reference sequence). The V gene lost 4 bases and the J gene lost 0 bases, with 8 bases spanning the gap. CDR3 amino acids: CASSAGGSGANVLTF. The CDR3, as DNA: TGTGCCAGCAGCGCCGGCGGCTCTGGGGCCAACGTCCTGACTTTC.

The J gene is TRBJ2-1, the V gene TRBV7-9, with D perhaps TRBD1 (6 bases). The CDR3 spans 16 residues. Germline V CDR1 and CDR2: SEHNR, FQNEAQ (reference sequence). V gave up 6 bases and J gave up 14 bases, with 29 bases separating them. The CDR3 coding sequence is TGTGCCAGCAGTTTACGGCCCACTCCGACAGGCGGCGAAAAGTTCTTC. It codes for CASSLRPTPTGGEKFF.

This chain links TRBV5-1 with TRBJ2-1; TRBD2 matches 13 bases. Losses at the gene ends were 4 bases for V and 0 bases for J; bases not matched to a gene: 22. This CDR3 comprises 23 residues. CDR1 is SGHRS and CDR2 is YFSETQ in the germline V gene. CDR3 protein: CASSLRGTGWRLAGGASYNEQFF. For the CDR3, the DNA is TGCGCCAGCAGCCTGCGGGGGACAGGCTGGAGACTAGCGGGAGGCGCCTCCTACAATGAGCAGTTCTTC.

The chain joins TRBV18 to TRBJ1-1; D gene uncertain. The CDR3 loop spans 14 amino acids. V was pared by 4 bases and J by 5 bases, with 14 bases between. CDR1 KGHSH and CDR2 LQKENI come from the germline V gene. CDR3 nucleotides: TGTGCCAGCTCACGGTTGTTGGAGAGAACTGAAGCTTTCTTT. This translates into CASSRLLERTEAFF.

This clone has a single count. J is TRBJ2-3 and V is TRBV3-1 (or the pseudogene TRBV3-2), with 12 positions matching TRBD2. Germline V gene lookup returns CDR1 LGHDT and CDR2 YNNKEL (reference sequence). Trimming removed 0 bases from V and 0 bases from J; junction bases left unmatched: 10. The CDR3 consists of 20 residues. The DNA of the CDR3 is TGTGCCAGCAGCCAAGATCGTCTAGCGGGAGGGCTAACTAGCACAGATACGCAGTATTTT. This encodes CASSQDRLAGGLTSTDTQYF.

The chain combines TRBV27 with TRBJ1-4; 7 nucleotides agree with TRBD1. Germline trimming cut 6 bases from V and 2 bases from J; bases unmatched to any gene: 6. Germline V gives CDR1 MNHEY, CDR2 SMNVEV (reference sequence). The CDR3 loop spans 15 amino acids. The CDR3 coding sequence is TGTGCCAGCAGAAACCACAGGGGCACTAATGAAAAACTGTTTTTT. Translation gives CASRNHRGTNEKLFF.

This chain links TRBV19 with TRBJ2-5, with TRBD1 matching 8 bases. The CDR3 has 15 residues. Germline V gene sequence: CDR1 LNHDA, CDR2 SQIVND (reference sequence). Trimming cost V 5 bases and J 2 bases; bases outside gene matches: 7. The CDR3 nucleotides read TGTGCCAGTAGTCCGGGACAGGTTAGACAAGAGACCCAGTACTTC. Residues: CASSPGQVRQETQYF.

The CDR3 nucleotides are TGTGCCAGTAGGACCTTAGGAGGAAACACTGAAGCTTTCTTT. This codes for CASRTLGGNTEAFF. The rearrangement joins TRBV19 to TRBJ1-1; D uncertain. Deletions cut 6 bases from V and 2 bases from J, with 13 bases between. CDR1 is LNHDA, CDR2 SQIVND, per germline (reference sequence). The CDR3 is 14 residues long.

The rearrangement uses TRBV4-1 and TRBJ2-2, with D possibly being TRBD1 (6 bases). CDR1 is MGHRA, CDR2 YSYEKL, per germline. Trimming took off 4 bases at V and 7 bases at J, with 19 bases between the two ends. The CDR3 consists of 16 residues. The CDR3, as DNA: TGCGCCAGCAGCCGCACCGGGACACAAGATAGCGGGGAGCTGTTTTTT. Translation gives CASSRTGTQDSGELFF.

This chain connects TRBV19 to TRBJ2-1; a weak D match, TRBD1 (6 bases). CDR1 and CDR2 from the germline V gene are LNHDA and SQIVND (reference sequence). The V gene lost 0 bases and the J gene lost 4 bases, with 10 bases spanning the gap. The CDR3 totals 15 residues. The CDR3 DNA reads TGTGCCAGTAGTATAGACAGGGGCCATTACAATGAGCAGTTCTTC. It specifies CASSIDRGHYNEQFF.

This clone was recorded only once. V is TRBV7-2 and J is TRBJ2-7, with D possibly being TRBD1 (6 bases). Looked up from germline, CDR1 is SGHTA and CDR2 is FQGNSA. Trimming pared 1 base from V and 5 bases from J, leaving 15 bases between. The CDR3 spans 15 residues. The CDR3 coding sequence is TGTGCCAGCAGCTTAGTCAACAGGGACCCCCACGAGCAGTACTTC. Translation: CASSLVNRDPHEQYF.

The V call is TRBV19, the J call TRBJ1-5, with 7 bases matching TRBD1. Germline CDR1 reads LNHDA; CDR2 reads SQIVND (reference sequence). The CDR3 contains 14 residues. V trimming: 7 bases; J trimming: 6 bases; junction bases outside the gene matches: 9. This chain's CDR3 is CASTKRQGTQPQHF. CDR3 bases: TGTGCCAGTACCAAACGACAGGGAACTCAGCCCCAGCATTTT.

CDR3 nucleotide sequence: TGTGCCAGCTCACCACCGAACAGGGGCACAGATACGCAGTATTTT. Protein: CASSPPNRGTDTQYF. The chain joins TRBV18 to TRBJ2-3; perhaps TRBD1 as D (6 bases). The CDR3 totals 15 residues. V lost 0 bases and J 1 base, leaving 8 bases between the germline ends. The germline gives CDR1 KGHSH, CDR2 LQKENI.

The chain recombines TRBV10-2 with TRBJ1-2; TRBD1 is a possible D gene (6 bases). The CDR3 is 15 residues long. Trimming cost V 3 bases and J 8 bases, with 19 bases left between them. Germline V gene sequence: CDR1 WSHSY, CDR2 SAAADI. The CDR3 bases are TGCGCCAGCAGTGATGTGGGGTCAGGGGTAGGGGGCTACACCTTC. Translation: CASSDVGSGVGGYTF.

The chain combines TRBV30 with TRBJ2-1, with 8 bases lining up with TRBD2. The CDR3 totals 16 residues. Germline CDR1 is GTSNPN and CDR2 is SVGIG (reference sequence). With 3 bases clipped from V and 7 bases from J, the junction kept 14 bases outside the gene matches. Written as DNA, the CDR3 is TGTGCCTGGAGCCTAGGTCCGGGGGGGGAAGGGAATGAGCAGTTCTTC. Its translation: CAWSLGPGGEGNEQFF.

This clone appeared once. The rearrangement links TRBV5-1 to TRBJ2-1; 14 nucleotides line up with TRBD2. The CDR3 is 17 residues long. V trimming: 0 bases; J trimming: 4 bases; junction bases outside the gene matches: 3. The V gene's germline CDR1 is SGHRS and CDR2 YFSETQ. The CDR3 here is CASSLGLAGGYYNEQFF. The CDR3, as DNA: TGCGCCAGCAGCTTGGGACTAGCGGGAGGGTATTACAATGAGCAGTTCTTC.

Only one count was recorded for this clone. The rearrangement uses TRBV18 and TRBJ2-2, with TRBD1 identical over 9 bases. With 2 bases clipped from V and 6 bases from J, the junction kept 4 bases outside the gene matches. Germline CDR1 KGHSH, CDR2 LQKENI. This CDR3 has 15 amino acids. CDR3 protein: CASSPIRQGAGELFF. Here the CDR3 DNA reads TGTGCCAGCTCACCAATCAGACAGGGGGCCGGGGAGCTGTTTTTT.

J is TRBJ2-1 and V is TRBV24-1, with 12 bases aligning to TRBD2. CDR1 is KGHDR and CDR2 is SFDVKD in the germline V gene. The CDR3 runs 16 residues. V shed 4 bases and J 7 bases; nucleotides not matched to a gene: 7. The CDR3 loop is CATSDTRTSGINEQFF. CDR3 nucleotides: TGTGCCACCAGTGACACCCGGACTAGCGGGATTAATGAGCAGTTCTTC.